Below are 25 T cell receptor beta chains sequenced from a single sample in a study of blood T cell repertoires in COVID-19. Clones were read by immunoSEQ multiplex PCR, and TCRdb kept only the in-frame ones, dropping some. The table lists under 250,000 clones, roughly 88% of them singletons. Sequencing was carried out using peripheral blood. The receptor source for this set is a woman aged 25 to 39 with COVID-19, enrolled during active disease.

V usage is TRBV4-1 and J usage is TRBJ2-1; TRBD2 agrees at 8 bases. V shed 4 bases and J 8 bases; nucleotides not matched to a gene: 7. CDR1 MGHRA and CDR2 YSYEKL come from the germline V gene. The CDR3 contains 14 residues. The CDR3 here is CASSPGGGLDEQFF. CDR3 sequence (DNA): TGCGCCAGCAGCCCCGGGGGGGGGCTCGATGAGCAGTTCTTC.

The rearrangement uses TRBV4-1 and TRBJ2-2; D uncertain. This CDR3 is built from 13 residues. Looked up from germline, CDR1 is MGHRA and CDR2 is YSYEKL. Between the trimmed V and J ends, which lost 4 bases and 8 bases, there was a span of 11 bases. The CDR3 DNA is TGCGCCAGCAGCCTACACCCAACGGGGGAGCTGTTTTTT. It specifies CASSLHPTGELFF.

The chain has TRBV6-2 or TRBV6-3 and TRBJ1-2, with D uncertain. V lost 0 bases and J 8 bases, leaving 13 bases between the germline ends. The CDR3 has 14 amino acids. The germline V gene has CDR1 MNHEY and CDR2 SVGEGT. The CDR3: CASSYSLPGWGYTF. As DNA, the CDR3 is TGTGCCAGCAGTTACTCGCTCCCGGGTTGGGGCTACACCTTC.

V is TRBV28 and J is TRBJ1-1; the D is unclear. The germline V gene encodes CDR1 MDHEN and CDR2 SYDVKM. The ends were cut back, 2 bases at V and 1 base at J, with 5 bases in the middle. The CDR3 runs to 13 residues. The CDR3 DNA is TGTGCCAGCAGTTTAAGAGGGAACACTGAAGCTTTCTTT. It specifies CASSLRGNTEAFF.

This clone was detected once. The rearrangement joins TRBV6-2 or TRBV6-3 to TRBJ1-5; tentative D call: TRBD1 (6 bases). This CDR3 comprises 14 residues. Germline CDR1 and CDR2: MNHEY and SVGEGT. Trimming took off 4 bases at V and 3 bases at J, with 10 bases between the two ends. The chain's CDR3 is CASSSGQNNQPQHF. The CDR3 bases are TGTGCCAGCAGTTCCGGACAGAACAATCAGCCCCAGCATTTT.

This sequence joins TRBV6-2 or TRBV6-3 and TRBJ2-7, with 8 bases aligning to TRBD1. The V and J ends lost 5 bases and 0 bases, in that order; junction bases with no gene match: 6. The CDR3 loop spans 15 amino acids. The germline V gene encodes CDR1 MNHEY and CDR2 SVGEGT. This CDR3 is CASSPSRGLSYEQYF. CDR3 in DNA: TGTGCCAGCAGTCCCAGCAGGGGGCTCTCCTACGAGCAGTACTTC.

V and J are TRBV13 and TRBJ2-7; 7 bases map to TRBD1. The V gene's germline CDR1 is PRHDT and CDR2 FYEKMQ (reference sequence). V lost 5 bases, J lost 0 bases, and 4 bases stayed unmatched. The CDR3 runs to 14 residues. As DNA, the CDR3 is TGTGCCAGCAGCCGGACAGGAGTCTCCTACGAGCAGTACTTC. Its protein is CASSRTGVSYEQYF.

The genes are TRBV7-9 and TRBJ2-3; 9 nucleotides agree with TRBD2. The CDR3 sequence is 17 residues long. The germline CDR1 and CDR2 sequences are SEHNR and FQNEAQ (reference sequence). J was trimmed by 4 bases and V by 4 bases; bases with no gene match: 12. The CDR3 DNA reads TGTGCCAGCAGCTCGACCCCGGGCGGGGGGGCCCCAGATACGCAGTATTTT. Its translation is CASSSTPGGGAPDTQYF.

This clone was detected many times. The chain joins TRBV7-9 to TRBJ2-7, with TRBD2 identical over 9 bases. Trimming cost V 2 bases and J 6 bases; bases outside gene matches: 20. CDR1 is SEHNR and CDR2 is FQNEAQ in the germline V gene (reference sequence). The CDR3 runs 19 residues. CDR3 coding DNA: TGTGCCAGCAGCTTACGGCACCATGGCTCCGGGACTAGCTGGGGCGAGCAGTACTTC. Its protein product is CASSLRHHGSGTSWGEQYF.

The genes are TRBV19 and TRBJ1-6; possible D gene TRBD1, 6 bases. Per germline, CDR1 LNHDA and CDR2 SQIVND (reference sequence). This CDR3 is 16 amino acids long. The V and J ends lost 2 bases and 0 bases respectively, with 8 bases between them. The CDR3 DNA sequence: TGTGCCAGTAGTATACAGGGGAGCTCCTATAATTCACCCCTCCACTTT. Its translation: CASSIQGSSYNSPLHF.

The CDR3 region has the DNA TGTGCCATCAGTGACCGGATGACGACAGGGGGAGACACCGGGGAGCTGTTTTTT. Its translation is CAISDRMTTGGDTGELFF. This rearrangement joins TRBV10-3 to TRBJ2-2; 9 bases are shared with TRBD1. The CDR3 totals 18 residues. Germline V lookup: CDR1 ENHRY, CDR2 SYGVKD. Trimming at V came to 3 bases and at J to 3 bases, leaving 11 bases not matched to a gene.

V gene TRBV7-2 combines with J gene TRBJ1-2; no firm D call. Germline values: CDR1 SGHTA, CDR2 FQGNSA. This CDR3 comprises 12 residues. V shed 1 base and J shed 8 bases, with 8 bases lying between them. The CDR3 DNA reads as TGTGCCAGCAGCTTAGGTGCCAGGGGCTACACCTTC. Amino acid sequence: CASSLGARGYTF.

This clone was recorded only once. The CDR3 DNA sequence: TGTGCCAGCAGCATCAGACTAGTGACAGATACGCAGTATTTT. Translation gives CASSIRLVTDTQYF. The chain employs TRBV11-2 and TRBJ2-3; perhaps TRBD2 as D (6 bases). CDR1 and CDR2 from the germline V gene are SGHAT and FQNNGV. Trimming removed 5 bases from V and 3 bases from J, with 12 bases in between. The CDR3 has 14 residues.

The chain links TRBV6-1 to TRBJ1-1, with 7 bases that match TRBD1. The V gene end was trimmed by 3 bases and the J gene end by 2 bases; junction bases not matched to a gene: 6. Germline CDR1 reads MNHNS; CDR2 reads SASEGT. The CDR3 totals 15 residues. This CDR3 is CASSESYRGNTEAFF. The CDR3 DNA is TGTGCCAGCAGTGAGAGCTACAGGGGTAACACTGAAGCTTTCTTT.

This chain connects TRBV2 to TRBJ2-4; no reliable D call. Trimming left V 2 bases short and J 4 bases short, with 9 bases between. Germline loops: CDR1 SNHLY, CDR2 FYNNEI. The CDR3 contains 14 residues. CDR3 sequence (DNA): TGTGCCAGCAGTGAATCGGCGGCGAAAAACATTCAGTACTTC. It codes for CASSESAAKNIQYF.

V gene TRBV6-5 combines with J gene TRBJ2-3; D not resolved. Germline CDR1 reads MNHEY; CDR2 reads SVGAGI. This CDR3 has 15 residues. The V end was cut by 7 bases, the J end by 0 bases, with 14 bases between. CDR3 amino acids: CASTFGSHSTDTQYF. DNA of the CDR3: TGTGCCAGCACCTTCGGGTCGCACAGCACAGATACGCAGTATTTT.

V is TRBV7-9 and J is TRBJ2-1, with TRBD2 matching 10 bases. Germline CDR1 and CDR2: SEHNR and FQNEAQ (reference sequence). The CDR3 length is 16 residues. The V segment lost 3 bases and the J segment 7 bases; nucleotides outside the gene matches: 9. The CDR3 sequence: CASSFVASGGRNEQFF. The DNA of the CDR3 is TGTGCCAGCAGCTTCGTGGCTAGCGGGGGACGAAATGAGCAGTTCTTC.

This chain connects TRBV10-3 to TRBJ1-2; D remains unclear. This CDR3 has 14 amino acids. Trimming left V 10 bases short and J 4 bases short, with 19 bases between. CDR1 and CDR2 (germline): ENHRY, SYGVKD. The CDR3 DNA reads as TGTGCCACCCTAGGAACCCACTTAACCTATGGCTACACCTTC. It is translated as CATLGTHLTYGYTF.

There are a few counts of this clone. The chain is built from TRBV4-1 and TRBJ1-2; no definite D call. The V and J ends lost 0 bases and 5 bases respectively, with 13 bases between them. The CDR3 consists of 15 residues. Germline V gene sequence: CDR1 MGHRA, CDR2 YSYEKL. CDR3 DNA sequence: TGCGCCAGCAGCCAAGAGAGGGCAGCCAGTTATGGCTACACCTTC. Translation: CASSQERAASYGYTF.

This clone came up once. Written as DNA, the CDR3 is TGTGCCAGCAGCCAAAGACAGCCGACCTCCTACGAGCAGTACTTC. This encodes CASSQRQPTSYEQYF. V usage is TRBV7-9 and J usage is TRBJ2-7; tentative D call: TRBD1 (5 bases). Germline V gene lookup returns CDR1 SEHNR and CDR2 FQNEAQ (reference sequence). V dropped 5 bases and J dropped 0 bases, with 14 bases sitting between them. The CDR3 covers 15 residues.

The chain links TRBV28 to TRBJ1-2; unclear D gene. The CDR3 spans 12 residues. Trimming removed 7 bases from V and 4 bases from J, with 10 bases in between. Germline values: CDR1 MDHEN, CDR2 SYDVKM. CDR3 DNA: TGTGCCAGCACTCCTTCCCTCTATGGCTACACCTTC. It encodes CASTPSLYGYTF.

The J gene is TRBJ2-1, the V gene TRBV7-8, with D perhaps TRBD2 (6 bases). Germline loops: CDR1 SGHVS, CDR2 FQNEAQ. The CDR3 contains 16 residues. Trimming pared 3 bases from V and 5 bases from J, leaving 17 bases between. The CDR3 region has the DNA TGTGCCAGCAGCTTGTCCCGACTAGGACCCAACAATGAGCAGTTCTTC. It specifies CASSLSRLGPNNEQFF.

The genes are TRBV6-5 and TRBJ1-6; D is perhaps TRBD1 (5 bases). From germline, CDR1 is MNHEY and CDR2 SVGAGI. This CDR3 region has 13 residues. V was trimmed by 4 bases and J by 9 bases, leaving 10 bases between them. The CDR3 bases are TGTGCCAGCAGTTCACGGGACTTTTCACCCCTCCACTTT. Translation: CASSSRDFSPLHF.

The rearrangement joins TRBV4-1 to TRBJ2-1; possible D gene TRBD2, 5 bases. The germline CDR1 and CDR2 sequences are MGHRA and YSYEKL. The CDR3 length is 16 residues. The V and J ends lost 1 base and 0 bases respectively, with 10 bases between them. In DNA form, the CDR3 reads TGCGCCAGCAGCCAAGGACACCGGGGCTCCTACAATGAGCAGTTCTTC. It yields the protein CASSQGHRGSYNEQFF.

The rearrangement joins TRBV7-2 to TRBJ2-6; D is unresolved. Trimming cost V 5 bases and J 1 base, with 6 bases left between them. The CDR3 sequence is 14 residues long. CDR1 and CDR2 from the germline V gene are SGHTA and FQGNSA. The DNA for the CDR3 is TGTGCCAGCAGCCACCAGTCTGGGGCCAACGTCCTGACTTTC. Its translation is CASSHQSGANVLTF.